These 22 T cell receptor beta chains originate from one sample sequenced in a study of cytomegalovirus exposure and HLA in healthy donors. PCR was performed using 60 Vbeta and 13 Jbeta primers. TCRdb's copy holds only in-frame clones and misses some; the assay was immunoSEQ multiplex PCR. This table holds 100,000 to 150,000 clones, roughly 79% found once. The specimen sequenced was PBMCs. The origin of the receptors is a woman between 45 and 65 years old in good health and CMV-seronegative.

The sample holds a few counts of this clone. CDR3 residues: CASSPIGGSYEQYF. Written as DNA, the CDR3 is TGTGCCAGCAGCCCGATCGGCGGTTCCTACGAGCAGTACTTC. V gene TRBV27 combines with J gene TRBJ2-7; D gene uncertain. Trimming cost V 6 bases and J 1 base, with 13 bases left between them. Germline-derived CDR1 and CDR2 are MNHEY and SMNVEV (reference sequence). This CDR3 has 14 residues.

V gene TRBV4-3 combines with J gene TRBJ2-7; possible D gene TRBD1, 5 bases. V was shortened by 4 bases and J by 0 bases, with 13 bases between the two germline ends. This CDR3 has 15 amino acids. Per the germline V gene, CDR1 is LGHNA and CDR2 is YSLEER. The CDR3 DNA reads TGCGCCAGCAGCCGAGGCAGGGAAAGCTCCTACGAGCAGTACTTC. This encodes CASSRGRESSYEQYF.

The chain joins TRBV10-3 to TRBJ2-7, with D possibly matching TRBD1 (5 bases). V shed 2 bases and J shed 6 bases, with 23 bases lying between them. This CDR3 spans 17 amino acids. Germline CDR1 and CDR2: ENHRY and SYGVKD. CDR3: CAISEEAKGLRRGEQYF. CDR3 nucleotide sequence: TGTGCCATCAGTGAGGAGGCTAAGGGGCTACGCCGTGGCGAGCAGTACTTC.

This chain joins TRBV4-3 and TRBJ2-1; 9 bases align to TRBD1. CDR3 length: 14 residues. The V gene's germline CDR1 is LGHNA and CDR2 YSLEER. The V gene end was trimmed by 6 bases and the J gene end by 8 bases; junction bases not matched to a gene: 8. CDR3 nucleotides: TGCGCCAGCAGTCCGGGACAGGGCTCCGATGAGCAGTTCTTC. Its protein product is CASSPGQGSDEQFF.

In this sample, this clone turned up a few times. The V call is TRBV5-5, the J call TRBJ2-2; 9 bases agree with TRBD2. The CDR3 runs to 16 residues. V trimming: 3 bases; J trimming: 0 bases; junction bases outside the gene matches: 3. Germline V CDR1 and CDR2: SGHKS, YYEKEE (reference sequence). The CDR3 loop is CASSWASGTNTGELFF. In DNA, the CDR3 is TGTGCCAGCAGCTGGGCTAGCGGGACGAACACCGGGGAGCTGTTTTTT.

This clone has only one observation. The gene calls are TRBV10-3 and TRBJ2-2, with 10 nucleotides matching TRBD1. The CDR3 loop spans 13 amino acids. Germline CDR1 ENHRY, CDR2 SYGVKD. With V trimmed by 8 bases and J by 5 bases, 2 bases remained unmatched. In DNA, the CDR3 is TGTGCCATCCTGGGACAGGGGACCGGGGAGCTGTTTTTT. The encoded protein is CAILGQGTGELFF.

This clone was detected a few times. The V call is TRBV30, the J call TRBJ2-3; 7 positions agree with TRBD2. This CDR3 has 14 residues. Germline CDR1 is GTSNPN and CDR2 is SVGIG (reference sequence). V shed 6 bases and J 1 base; nucleotides not matched to a gene: 7. The CDR3 reads CACAAGAGTDTQYF. CDR3 sequence (DNA): TGTGCCTGCGCTGCGGGAGCCGGCACAGATACGCAGTATTTT. Variable domain in full (rest from reference TRBV30 and TRBJ2-3): SQTIHQWPATLVQPVGSPLSLECTVEGTSNPNLYWYRQAAGRGLQLLFYSVGIGQISSEVPQNLSASRPQDRQFILSSKKLLLSDSGFYLCACAAGAGTDTQYFGPGTRLTVL.

This chain joins TRBV25-1 and TRBJ1-1, with TRBD1 as a possible D gene (6 bases). Germline V gives CDR1 MGHDK, CDR2 SYGVNS. Trimming stripped 6 bases from V and 0 bases from J, with 11 bases between. The CDR3 is 14 residues long. The CDR3 nucleotides are TGTGCCAGCAGGGAGACAGGACTGAACACTGAAGCTTTCTTT. Its translation: CASRETGLNTEAFF. The whole variable domain, remainder taken from reference TRBV25-1 and TRBJ1-1, is EADIYQTPRYLVIGTGKKITLECSQTMGHDKMYWYQQDPGMELHLIHYSYGVNSTEKGDLSSESTVSRIRTEHFPLTLESARPSHTSQYLCASRETGLNTEAFFGQGTRLTVV.

This clone was found once. The V call is TRBV6-5, the J call TRBJ2-5, with unresolved D. CDR3 length: 14 amino acids. CDR1 is MNHEY and CDR2 is SVGAGI in the germline V gene. With 4 bases removed from V and 5 bases from J, the gap between germline ends came to 14 bases. The CDR3 bases are TGTGCCAGCAGTTTCAACGGAGCTGGGGAGACCCAGTACTTC. It yields the protein CASSFNGAGETQYF.

J is TRBJ2-7 and V is TRBV19; TRBD2 matches at 10 bases. Germline CDR1 reads LNHDA; CDR2 reads SQIVND (reference sequence). This CDR3 comprises 16 residues. J lost 2 bases, V lost 0 bases, and 4 bases had no gene match. The CDR3 DNA is TGTGCCAGTAGTATAGAGGAGCGGGAGGGCCCCTACGAGCAGTACTTC. The encoded protein is CASSIEEREGPYEQYF.

V gene TRBV29-1 combines with J gene TRBJ1-1; TRBD1 matches at 7 bases. J was trimmed by 1 base and V by 6 bases; bases with no gene match: 8. CDR1 SQVTM and CDR2 ANQGSEA come from the germline V gene. The CDR3 totals 14 residues. CDR3 sequence reads: CSVEDDRANTEAFF. For the CDR3, the DNA is TGCAGCGTCGAGGACGACAGGGCGAACACTGAAGCTTTCTTT. Supplemented by reference TRBV29-1 and TRBJ1-1, the full variable domain reads SAVISQKPSRDICQRGTSLTIQCQVDSQVTMMFWYRQQPGQSLTLIATANQGSEATYESGFVIDKFPISRPNLTFSTLTVSNMSPEDSSIYLCSVEDDRANTEAFFGQGTRLTVV.

The J gene is TRBJ2-5, the V gene TRBV6-5; 7 nucleotides match TRBD1. The CDR3 has 14 amino acids. V dropped 5 bases and J dropped 7; count of bases not matched to a gene: 10. CDR1 is MNHEY, CDR2 SVGAGI, per germline. CDR3: CASSRQGLEWTQYF. The CDR3 DNA sequence: TGTGCCAGCAGTCGACAGGGCCTCGAGTGGACCCAGTACTTC.

This clone was seen only a few times. The chain uses TRBV7-9 and TRBJ2-7; 7 bases are a match to TRBD2. Germline CDR1 reads SEHNR; CDR2 reads FQNEAQ (reference sequence). V shed 5 bases and J 3 bases; nucleotides not matched to a gene: 10. The CDR3 contains 15 residues. The CDR3 sequence: CASSLAAGSGYEQYF. DNA of the CDR3: TGTGCCAGCAGCCTGGCAGCGGGATCAGGCTACGAGCAGTACTTC.

This sequence joins TRBV7-9 and TRBJ2-2, with D hard to call. The V end lost 3 bases, the J end lost 1 base, and 6 bases lay between the germline ends. Germline loops: CDR1 SEHNR, CDR2 FQNEAQ (reference sequence). The CDR3 covers 14 residues. Here the CDR3 DNA reads TGTGCCAGCAGCTTCGACTTGAACACCGGGGAGCTGTTTTTT. Amino acid sequence: CASSFDLNTGELFF.

V gene TRBV5-1 combines with J gene TRBJ2-4, with D perhaps TRBD2 (6 bases). V was shortened by 1 base and J by 8 bases, with 16 bases between the two germline ends. This CDR3 spans 15 amino acids. CDR1 and CDR2 (germline): SGHRS, YFSETQ. The CDR3 spells CASSLPQLSGDIQYF. CDR3 bases: TGCGCCAGCAGCTTGCCCCAGCTCTCGGGGGACATTCAGTACTTC.

The chain carries TRBV4-2 and TRBJ1-4; maybe TRBD1 (5 bases). Germline V gene sequence: CDR1 LGHNA, CDR2 YNFKEQ. The CDR3 consists of 16 residues. Trimming removed 1 base at V and 7 bases at J, with 16 bases between. CDR3 nucleotide sequence: TGTGCCAGCAGCCAAGGGGGCGCCAGCCTGGGTGAAAAACTGTTTTTT. Encoded protein: CASSQGGASLGEKLFF.

The chain links TRBV29-1 to TRBJ2-5; the D gene is possibly TRBD1 (7 bases). This CDR3 comprises 14 residues. The germline V and J ends were trimmed by 7 bases and 4 bases, with 19 bases remaining between them. Germline V gene data show CDR1 as SQVTM and CDR2 as ANQGSEA. The CDR3 reads CSATGVGGAETQYF. In DNA form, the CDR3 reads TGCAGCGCCACAGGGGTAGGAGGGGCAGAGACCCAGTACTTC.

The V call is TRBV5-1, the J call TRBJ1-4; 10 positions agree with TRBD1. CDR3 length: 16 amino acids. Germline V gene sequence: CDR1 SGHRS, CDR2 YFSETQ. Losses at the gene ends were 4 bases for V and 5 bases for J; bases not matched to a gene: 8. The CDR3 loop reads CASSGVGGQGNEKLFF. The CDR3 region has the DNA TGCGCCAGCAGCGGAGTCGGGGGACAGGGGAATGAAAAACTGTTTTTT.

The genes are TRBV25-1 and TRBJ1-5; 7 positions agree with TRBD1. The germline V gene encodes CDR1 MGHDK and CDR2 SYGVNS. J lost 13 bases, V lost 4 bases, and 4 bases had no gene match. This CDR3 is 11 amino acids long. CDR3 residues: CASSGGQQQHF. As DNA, the CDR3 is TGTGCCAGCAGTGGGGGACAGCAGCAGCATTTT.

The V call is TRBV2, the J call TRBJ2-6; D perhaps matches TRBD1 (5 bases). V was cut by 2 bases and J by 8 bases, with 13 bases left in between. Germline lookup yields CDR1 SNHLY and CDR2 FYNNEI. The CDR3 runs 15 residues. CDR3 region: CASSELTADPNVLTF. CDR3 DNA: TGTGCCAGCAGTGAACTGACAGCTGACCCCAACGTCCTGACTTTC.

The rearrangement joins TRBV4-2 to TRBJ2-3; TRBD2 agrees at 10 bases. Germline lookup yields CDR1 LGHNA and CDR2 YNFKEQ. Trimming took 4 bases from V and 5 from J; bases not matched to a gene: 12. The CDR3 loop spans 17 amino acids. Written as DNA, the CDR3 is TGTGCCAGCAGCCCCTTGGGCACTAGCGGGAATATAGATACGCAGTATTTT. Its translation is CASSPLGTSGNIDTQYF.

The CDR3 here is CASSLVGGNQPQHF. In nucleotides, the CDR3 is TGTGCCAGCAGTTTAGTAGGGGGCAATCAGCCCCAGCATTTT. The V call is TRBV27, the J call TRBJ1-5, with D perhaps TRBD1 (5 bases). The CDR3 runs to 14 residues. Trimming took 2 bases from V and 2 from J, leaving 7 bases between them. Germline CDR1 and CDR2: MNHEY and SMNVEV (reference sequence).